This T cell receptor beta chain was captured in a study of CD8 T cells in Susac syndrome. The authors sequenced TCR beta from blood CD8+ and CD4+ T cells. The control group consisted of healthy donors matched for age and sex. Negative magnetic isolation gave CD8+ and CD4+ cells; FACS enriched CD8+ TEMRA. RNA totalling 0.5 to 1 ug underwent reverse transcription with random hexamers. Across 54 Vbeta and 13 Jbeta, immunoSEQ multiplex PCR amplified TCR beta CDR3. TCRdb reanalysed the immunoSEQ multiplex PCR reads using MiXCR and keeps one entry per CDR3 protein. Among more than 65,000 distinct CDR3 sequences listed, over 90% were seen once. The sample consisted of CD8+ T cells from PBMCs. The TCR originated in a human donor in good health.

The CDR3 DNA is TGTGCCAGCAGCCCGAGGACAGTATCCTACGAGCAGTACTTC. It encodes CASSPRTVSYEQYF. V usage is TRBV9 and J usage is TRBJ2-7; D may be TRBD1 (6 bases). Between the trimmed V and J ends, which lost 4 bases and 1 base, there was a span of 12 bases. The germline gives CDR1 SGDLS, CDR2 YYNGEE. CDR3 length equals 14 residues.